These 22 T cell receptor beta chains originate from one sample sequenced in a study of T cell repertoires in cytomegalovirus infection. Using its own MiXCR run on the reads, TCRdb lists one record per CDR3 protein. The sample carries fewer than 950,000 distinct CDR3 sequences, about 30% recorded once. These receptors are not linked to any known antigen. The sequenced sample was cultured CD8+ T cells from PBMCs, obtained from culture after CMV antigen stimulation. These TCRs come from a human donor in good health (CMV status not recorded). Some clones in this sample may be carry-over from other donors' samples.

This clonotype was detected many times. V gene TRBV27 combines with J gene TRBJ1-2; TRBD1 matches 8 bases. Germline CDR1 MNHEY, CDR2 SMNVEV (reference sequence). The CDR3 consists of 13 residues. J gave up 4 bases and V 5 bases, and 3 bases lay outside the gene matches. The CDR3 here is CASSQGAPYGYTF. The CDR3 DNA follows: TGTGCCAGCAGTCAGGGGGCCCCCTATGGCTACACCTTC.

This clonotype came up a few times. This rearrangement joins TRBV6-6 to TRBJ2-5, with D perhaps given as TRBD1 or TRBD2 (5 bases each). Germline CDR1 MNHNY, CDR2 SVGAGI (reference sequence). V shed 10 bases and J shed 3 bases, with 18 bases lying between them. This CDR3 has 14 residues. The CDR3 sequence: CATSLGVPKETQYF. In DNA form, the CDR3 reads TGTGCCACCTCCCTGGGGGTCCCAAAAGAGACCCAGTACTTC.

Many counts were recorded for this clonotype. This chain uses TRBV7-2 with TRBJ1-2; D gene ambiguous. Trimming cost V 5 bases and J 8 bases, with 15 bases left between them. Germline V lookup: CDR1 SGHTA, CDR2 FQGNSA. The CDR3 extends over 13 amino acids. The CDR3 region is CASSPNRPQGYTF. The DNA for the CDR3 is TGTGCCAGCAGCCCTAACCGGCCGCAGGGCTACACCTTC.

The chain joins TRBV4-1 to TRBJ1-1, with D possibly matching TRBD1 (5 bases). The CDR3 contains 14 residues. The V end was cut by 5 bases, the J end by 2 bases, with 12 bases between. The germline V gene has CDR1 MGHRA and CDR2 YSYEKL. CDR3 residues: CASSGDGFNTEAFF. Written as DNA, the CDR3 is TGCGCCAGCAGCGGGGACGGTTTTAACACTGAAGCTTTCTTT.

The rearrangement joins TRBV5-6 to TRBJ2-2; either TRBD1 or TRBD2 may fit D (5 bases each). The CDR3 covers 16 residues. CDR1 SGHDT and CDR2 YYEEEE come from the germline V gene. V lost 3 bases, J lost 4 bases, and 16 bases lay in between. CDR3 residues: CASSWPSRGATGELFF. The CDR3 DNA follows: TGTGCCAGCAGCTGGCCCAGCAGAGGGGCCACCGGGGAGCTGTTTTTT.

The chain is built from TRBV27 and TRBJ2-7; 9 bases agree with TRBD1. The CDR3 length is 15 residues. Germline V gives CDR1 MNHEY, CDR2 SMNVEV (reference sequence). With 0 bases clipped from V and 5 bases from J, the junction kept 5 bases outside the gene matches. CDR3: CASSLSGTGLHEQYF. The CDR3 DNA is TGTGCCAGCAGTTTATCCGGGACAGGGTTGCACGAGCAGTACTTC.

The V and J genes are TRBV4-2 and TRBJ2-6; TRBD1 might be the D (6 bases). This CDR3 has 18 residues. V lost 0 bases and J lost 1, with 13 bases in between. Germline loops: CDR1 LGHNA, CDR2 YNFKEQ. The CDR3 DNA follows: TGTGCCAGCAGCCAAGATTGGGACAATGAATCTGGGGCCAACGTCCTGACTTTC. Translation: CASSQDWDNESGANVLTF.

As regards this clonotype: One end of the junction varies from germline; a read error may be responsible. The rearrangement links TRBV12-3 or TRBV12-4 to TRBJ2-5; D possibly corresponds to TRBD2 (6 bases). This CDR3 spans 15 amino acids. CDR3 sequence reads: CVSSNSPRGQETQYF. The CDR3 DNA sequence: TGTGTCAGCAGCAATAGCCCCCGGGGGCAAGAGACCCAGTACTTC.

The chain is built from TRBV12-3 or TRBV12-4 and TRBJ1-5, with D uncertain. CDR3 length: 16 amino acids. V was pared by 5 bases and J by 5 bases, with 19 bases between. CDR3 residues: CASSTPRVEEYQPQHF. In nucleotides, the CDR3 is TGTGCCAGCAGTACACCCCGAGTAGAGGAATATCAGCCCCAGCATTTT.

The V gene is TRBV4-2, the J gene TRBJ2-5, with a weak D call TRBD2 (5 bases). This CDR3 contains 16 residues. Germline CDR1 reads LGHNA; CDR2 reads YNFKEQ. V shed 0 bases and J shed 2 bases, with 13 bases lying between them. CDR3 nucleotide sequence: TGTGCCAGCAGCCAAGATCATCTGCTAGCTCAAGAGACCCAGTACTTC. It encodes CASSQDHLLAQETQYF.

This clonotype was seen a few times. This chain links TRBV6-1 with TRBJ2-7; 9 bases are shared with TRBD1. The CDR3 totals 15 residues. V was pared by 2 bases and J by 4 bases, with 6 bases of the junction left unmatched. Germline CDR1 and CDR2: MNHNS and SASEGT. Written as DNA, the CDR3 is TGTGCCAGCAGTGAATACAGGGGGCAATCGTACGAGCAGTACGTC. Translation: CASSEYRGQSYEQYV.

This clonotype was recorded only once. The rearrangement joins TRBV2 to TRBJ1-1; D uncertain. Germline V gene data show CDR1 as SNHLY and CDR2 as FYNNEI. V lost 1 base and J 12 bases, leaving 12 bases between the germline ends. CDR3 length: 12 amino acids. Written as DNA, the CDR3 is TGTGCCAGCAGTGAAGGATACAGCTCAACTTTCTTT. Its translation: CASSEGYSSTFF.

This clonotype was detected many times. CDR3 DNA sequence: TGTGCCAGCAGTTTTCTCAGGGAGGACGGGGAGCTGTTTTTT. Translated: CASSFLREDGELFF. V usage is TRBV7-8 and J usage is TRBJ2-2; perhaps TRBD2 as D (6 bases). V lost 6 bases to trimming and J lost 7 bases, with 15 bases between them. The CDR3 is 14 residues long. Per the germline V gene, CDR1 is SGHVS and CDR2 is FQNEAQ.

There are many counts of this clonotype. The genes are TRBV7-8 and TRBJ1-2, with a possible D match to TRBD1 (6 bases). There are 17 residues in the CDR3. CDR1 is SGHVS, CDR2 FQNEAQ, per germline. The V gene lost 4 bases and the J gene lost 6 bases, with 24 bases spanning the gap. CDR3 region: CASSSRGGAGGGDGYTF. DNA for the CDR3: TGTGCCAGCAGCTCCCGAGGGGGGGCCGGGGGAGGGGATGGCTACACCTTC.

V and J are TRBV20-1 and TRBJ2-2, with no clear D. The CDR3 has 12 residues. Germline V CDR1 and CDR2: DFQATT, SNEGSKA (reference sequence). Trimming removed 6 bases at V and 4 bases at J, with 9 bases between. This CDR3 reads CSATTATGELFF. The CDR3, as DNA: TGCAGTGCCACGACCGCCACCGGGGAGCTGTTTTTT.

This clonotype was counted only a few times. V is TRBV6-1 and J is TRBJ1-2; D not certain. There are 15 residues in the CDR3. In germline, CDR1 is MNHNS, CDR2 SASEGT. V dropped 2 bases and J dropped 4 bases, with 14 bases sitting between them. CDR3 nucleotide sequence: TGTGCCAGCAGTGAATCTAGTTTCGGCATCTATGGCTACACCTTC. It codes for CASSESSFGIYGYTF.

V and J are TRBV2 and TRBJ1-1; D is unclear. Trimming pared 2 bases from V and 3 bases from J, leaving 7 bases between. Germline CDR1 reads SNHLY; CDR2 reads FYNNEI. The CDR3 length is 13 residues. Here the CDR3 reads CASSEYAYTEAFF. The DNA for the CDR3 is TGTGCCAGCAGTGAATACGCGTACACTGAAGCTTTCTTT. Supplemented by reference TRBV2 and TRBJ1-1, the full variable domain reads EPEVTQTPSHQVTQMGQEVILRCVPISNHLYFYWYRQILGQKVEFLVSFYNNEISEKSEIFDDQFSVERPDGSNFTLKIRSTKLEDSAMYFCASSEYAYTEAFFGQGTRLTVV.

This clonotype was detected ten times or more. The chain has TRBV7-2 and TRBJ1-6; D call uncertain. The V end was cut by 1 base, the J end by 0 bases, with 10 bases between. The CDR3 extends over 17 amino acids. Germline values: CDR1 SGHTA, CDR2 FQGNSA. CDR3 sequence reads: CASSLVASSSYNSPLHF. DNA for the CDR3: TGTGCCAGCAGCTTAGTCGCGTCGAGCTCCTATAATTCACCCCTCCACTTT.

The V and J genes are TRBV10-2 and TRBJ2-5, with a tentative D call TRBD2 (5 bases). In germline, CDR1 is WSHSY, CDR2 SAAADI. CDR3 size: 16 residues. V was clipped by 3 bases and J by 2 bases, with 16 bases between them. The CDR3 DNA reads as TGCGCCAGCAGTGACAGGACGGGGAGAGATCAAGAGACCCAGTACTTC. This encodes CASSDRTGRDQETQYF.

This sequence joins TRBV6-2 or TRBV6-3 and TRBJ2-3; 11 nucleotides line up with TRBD2. After removal of 10 bases from V and 2 bases from J, the junction contained 14 bases not matched to a gene. The CDR3 is 17 residues long. Germline loops: CDR1 MNHEY, CDR2 SVGEGT. CDR3 coding DNA: TGTGCCAACAGACCGACTAGCGGGGACTTATACACAGATACGCAGTATTTT. Translating gives CANRPTSGDLYTDTQYF.

A few counts support this clonotype. The chain couples TRBV4-1 to TRBJ2-2; D remains unclear. V lost 0 bases and J lost 5, with 13 bases in between. The CDR3 totals 16 residues. CDR1 is MGHRA and CDR2 is YSYEKL in the germline V gene. CDR3 loop: CASSQEDLGLTGELFF. The CDR3 region has the DNA TGCGCCAGCAGCCAAGAAGACCTGGGGTTAACCGGGGAGCTGTTTTTT.

This clonotype was counted between two and nine times. The chain carries TRBV27 and TRBJ1-2; the D is unclear. This CDR3 contains 17 residues. Germline V gives CDR1 MNHEY, CDR2 SMNVEV (reference sequence). The V and J ends lost 5 bases and 8 bases respectively, with 27 bases between them. CDR3 in DNA: TGTGCCAGCAGTCCGCAACGTGTAACAACCCCCTCGTACGGCTACACCTTC. Translated: CASSPQRVTTPSYGYTF.